Below, 20 T cell receptor beta chains from the same sample are listed, as sequenced in a study of CD8 T cells in ankylosing spondylitis. One entry per CDR3 protein, called by TCRdb with MiXCR from the 5' RACE reads. The sample has 30,000 to 45,000 distinct CDR3 sequences; more than 15% are singletons. Source material: blood. All receptors derive from a male donor with ankylosing spondylitis or in good health (not recorded which).

This chain joins TRBV24-1 and TRBJ2-1; TRBD2 matches 7 bases. V gave up 9 bases and J gave up 4 bases; unmatched junction bases: 8. This CDR3 has 14 residues. Germline CDR1 KGHDR, CDR2 SFDVKD. This chain's CDR3 is CATSAGSLYNEQFF. The CDR3 bases are TGTGCCACCTCAGCGGGATCTCTTTACAATGAGCAGTTCTTC.

The chain recombines TRBV7-3 with TRBJ2-1, with D tentatively TRBD2 (6 bases). The CDR3 consists of 13 residues. The ends were cut back, 0 bases at V and 10 bases at J, with 10 bases in the middle. In germline, CDR1 is SGHTA, CDR2 FQGTGA. The CDR3 bases are TGTGCCAGCAGCTTAACACTAGCAGGCGAGCAGTTCTTC. It translates to CASSLTLAGEQFF.

CDR3 residues: CSANLRTGVYTEAFF. In DNA, the CDR3 is TGCAGTGCAAACCTCCGGACAGGGGTATACACTGAAGCTTTCTTT. V and J are TRBV20-1 and TRBJ1-1, with 9 bases that match TRBD1. Per the germline V gene, CDR1 is DFQATT and CDR2 is SNEGSKA (reference sequence). The CDR3 covers 15 residues. Trimming at V came to 6 bases and at J to 3 bases, leaving 11 bases not matched to a gene.

The V gene is TRBV7-8, the J gene TRBJ2-2; 7 bases are shared with TRBD2. CDR1 SGHVS and CDR2 FQNEAQ come from the germline V gene. V dropped 6 bases and J dropped 5; count of bases not matched to a gene: 6. The CDR3 is 14 amino acids. The CDR3 loop is CASRPGTNTGELFF. The CDR3 DNA sequence: TGTGCCAGCAGGCCCGGGACTAATACCGGGGAGCTGTTTTTT.

This clonotype was counted at least ten times. DNA of the CDR3: TGTGCCAGCAGTGTAGCGGGGGGAAGGGAGACCCAGTACTTC. Protein: CASSVAGGRETQYF. The V and J genes are TRBV28 and TRBJ2-5; 10 nucleotides match TRBD2. V dropped 5 bases and J dropped 5; count of bases not matched to a gene: 5. Germline V lookup: CDR1 MDHEN, CDR2 SYDVKM. The CDR3 sequence is 14 residues long.

This clonotype was detected a few times. V and J are TRBV2 and TRBJ2-2; TRBD1 matches 7 bases. With V trimmed by 6 bases and J by 3 bases, 4 bases remained unmatched. CDR3 length: 14 amino acids. Germline V gene data show CDR1 as SNHLY and CDR2 as FYNNEI. CDR3 DNA sequence: TGTGCCAGCAGCGGGACAGCAGACACCGGGGAGCTGTTTTTT. Translation: CASSGTADTGELFF.

The chain uses TRBV7-9 and TRBJ2-3; 7 bases fit TRBD1. Germline V gene data show CDR1 as SEHNR and CDR2 as FQNEAQ (reference sequence). The CDR3 length is 15 residues. V was pared by 5 bases and J by 0 bases, with 5 bases of the junction left unmatched. The CDR3 region is CASSQGTASTDTQYF. Here the CDR3 DNA reads TGTGCCAGCAGCCAGGGGACAGCTAGCACAGATACGCAGTATTTT.

This clonotype appeared a few times. The chain recombines TRBV3-1 with TRBJ2-2; D may be TRBD1 (5 bases). V gave up 0 bases and J gave up 1 base, with 9 bases separating them. CDR3 length equals 16 residues. Per germline, CDR1 LGHDT and CDR2 YNNKEL (reference sequence). The DNA for the CDR3 is TGTGCCAGCAGCCAAGACAGGGCAATGAACACCGGGGAGCTGTTTTTT. The encoded protein is CASSQDRAMNTGELFF.

V usage is TRBV7-6 and J usage is TRBJ2-5, with no clear D. Per the germline V gene, CDR1 is SGHVS and CDR2 is FNYEAQ. The CDR3 totals 13 residues. V lost 3 bases, J lost 1 base, and 6 bases lay in between. CDR3 in amino acids: CASSLVVQETQYF. In DNA, the CDR3 is TGTGCCAGCAGCTTGGTAGTCCAAGAGACCCAGTACTTC.

The chain is built from TRBV5-6 and TRBJ1-5; D is possibly TRBD1 (6 bases). Trimming removed 7 bases from V and 3 bases from J, with 11 bases in between. The CDR3 has 13 amino acids. Germline CDR1 and CDR2: SGHDT and YYEEEE. Written as DNA, the CDR3 is TGTGCCAGCGGGCAGGGGATCAATCAGCCCCAGCATTTT. The encoded protein is CASGQGINQPQHF.

V gene TRBV7-9 combines with J gene TRBJ2-7, with D unclear. The ends were cut back, 1 base at V and 2 bases at J, with 9 bases in the middle. In germline, CDR1 is SEHNR, CDR2 FQNEAQ (reference sequence). This CDR3 has 14 residues. This CDR3 is CASSLDSAAYEQYF. The CDR3 region has the DNA TGTGCCAGCAGCTTAGACAGCGCAGCCTACGAGCAGTACTTC.

The V and J genes are TRBV20-1 and TRBJ2-7, with a weak D call TRBD1 (6 bases). V lost 6 bases, J lost 3 bases, and 15 bases lay in between. CDR3 length equals 13 residues. From germline, CDR1 is DFQATT and CDR2 SNEGSKA (reference sequence). Written as DNA, the CDR3 is TGCAGTGCCGGCGTCCCAGGGGTCTACGAGCAGTACTTC. Translation: CSAGVPGVYEQYF.

The chain carries TRBV21-1 and TRBJ1-4. TRBV21-1 is annotated as a pseudogene. This CDR3 is 14 amino acids long. The CDR3 DNA reads TGTGCCAGCAGTATCATGGGTATTAATGAAAAACTGTTTTTT. This codes for CASSIMGINEKLFF.

The chain carries TRBV12-3 or TRBV12-4 and TRBJ2-1; maybe TRBD1 (5 bases). Trimming took 0 bases from V and 8 from J, leaving 14 bases between them. This CDR3 spans 15 amino acids. The chain's CDR3 is CASSLAGAAADEQFF. Here the CDR3 DNA reads TGTGCCAGCAGTTTAGCAGGGGCCGCAGCAGATGAGCAGTTCTTC.

The chain combines TRBV4-3 with TRBJ2-2; D is unresolved. CDR3 length: 15 residues. Germline loops: CDR1 LGHNA, CDR2 YSLEER. The V gene lost 2 bases and the J gene lost 2 bases, with 9 bases spanning the gap. The CDR3, as DNA: TGCGCCAGCAGCCAAAGAGCTTTCAACACCGGGGAGCTGTTTTTT. This codes for CASSQRAFNTGELFF.

This chain uses TRBV6-2 or TRBV6-3 with TRBJ2-1, with TRBD2 matching 7 bases. J lost 9 bases, V lost 6 bases, and 17 bases had no gene match. Germline CDR1 is MNHEY and CDR2 is SVGEGT. CDR3 length: 16 residues. The CDR3 sequence: CASRGLRGTPGGEQFF. The CDR3 region has the DNA TGTGCCAGCAGGGGCTTGCGGGGGACCCCTGGTGGTGAGCAGTTCTTC.

This clonotype was counted a few times. This chain uses TRBV5-6 with TRBJ2-2; D is undetermined. The length of the CDR3 is 15 residues. Germline V gives CDR1 SGHDT, CDR2 YYEEEE. The ends were cut back, 1 base at V and 4 bases at J, with 11 bases in the middle. CDR3 bases: TGTGCCAGCAGCTTGCGGTTGCTGAGCACCGGGGAGCTGTTTTTT. Protein: CASSLRLLSTGELFF.

This clonotype was picked up a small number of times. This chain joins TRBV9 and TRBJ2-2; 10 nucleotides match TRBD1. Trimming at V came to 2 bases and at J to 4 bases, leaving 5 bases not matched to a gene. The germline CDR1 and CDR2 sequences are SGDLS and YYNGEE. This CDR3 is built from 16 residues. CDR3 coding DNA: TGTGCCAGCAGCGTCGGCGGGACAGGGGTCACCGGGGAGCTGTTTTTT. Its protein is CASSVGGTGVTGELFF.

V usage is TRBV7-2 and J usage is TRBJ2-1, with D perhaps TRBD1 (6 bases). Germline V gives CDR1 SGHTA, CDR2 FQGNSA. This CDR3 is 14 amino acids long. The ends were cut back, 4 bases at V and 7 bases at J, with 14 bases in the middle. The CDR3 sequence is CASSYGQLINEQFF. DNA for the CDR3: TGTGCCAGCAGCTATGGACAGTTGATTAATGAGCAGTTCTTC.

The table lists this clonotype with a few counts. DNA for the CDR3: TGTGCCAGCACCCTAGGACAGGCCGGGGAGCTGTTTTTT. Translated: CASTLGQAGELFF. The chain recombines TRBV6-5 with TRBJ2-2; TRBD1 matches at 7 bases. This CDR3 has 13 amino acids. V shed 7 bases, J shed 6 bases, and the junction held 5 bases outside the gene matches. The germline V gene encodes CDR1 MNHEY and CDR2 SVGAGI.